The 15 T cell receptor beta chains listed next were all sequenced from one sample in a study of T cells in Graves' hyperthyroidism and ophthalmopathy. From RNA transcripts, TCR beta CDR3 regions were amplified. During a first-round RT-PCR of the TCR CDR3, the HTBI primer set was used. Each CDR3 protein is one row after TCRdb ran MiXCR on the multiplex PCR reads. Of about 600,000 distinct CDR3 sequences in the sample, more than 15% were seen once. The sequencing sample was made of blood. The receptors shown here come from a woman between 35 and 50 years old with Graves' ophthalmopathy.

V and J are TRBV25-1 and TRBJ2-4; 7 positions agree with TRBD1. The CDR3 is 15 residues long. Trimming at V came to 6 bases and at J to 6 bases, leaving 11 bases not matched to a gene. Germline V gives CDR1 MGHDK, CDR2 SYGVNS. The CDR3 loop reads CASRAPGTVGNIQYF. CDR3 nucleotides: TGTGCCAGCAGGGCCCCCGGGACAGTCGGAAACATTCAGTACTTC.

This clonotype was observed at least ten times. The V call is TRBV3-1, the J call TRBJ1-1, with D possibly matching TRBD1 (5 bases). The CDR3 covers 13 residues. Germline V gene lookup returns CDR1 LGHDT and CDR2 YNNKEL (reference sequence). V lost 1 base and J lost 6, with 9 bases in between. The CDR3 loop is CASSQGQGSEAFF. CDR3 DNA: TGTGCCAGCAGCCAAGGGCAGGGCTCTGAAGCTTTCTTT.

The rearrangement uses TRBV5-5 and TRBJ1-6; TRBD1 matches 9 bases. CDR1 and CDR2 (germline): SGHKS, YYEKEE (reference sequence). The trim removed 4 bases at V and 8 bases at J, leaving 7 bases unmatched. The CDR3 length is 15 residues. Written as DNA, the CDR3 is TGTGCCAGCAGCGCCGTGAGGACAGGGGATTCACCCCTCCACTTT. This encodes CASSAVRTGDSPLHF.

This clonotype was seen a few times. This sequence joins TRBV18 and TRBJ2-3, with D perhaps assigned TRBD1 or TRBD2 (5 bases each). Germline loops: CDR1 KGHSH, CDR2 LQKENI. Trimming stripped 4 bases from V and 5 bases from J, with 10 bases between. CDR3 length: 13 amino acids. CDR3 region: CASSRAGRDTQYF. DNA for the CDR3: TGTGCCAGCTCACGGGCAGGGAGAGATACGCAGTATTTT.

This chain links TRBV10-3 with TRBJ2-7; D uncertain. This CDR3 comprises 13 residues. Trimming left V 0 bases short and J 6 bases short, with 9 bases between. CDR1 is ENHRY, CDR2 SYGVKD, per germline. For the CDR3, the DNA is TGTGCCATCAGTGAGTCGAAGTATGGCGAGCAGTACTTC. This gives the protein CAISESKYGEQYF.

This clonotype was detected ten times or more. V gene TRBV15 combines with J gene TRBJ1-2, with D possibly matching TRBD1 (5 bases). The ends were cut back, 0 bases at V and 5 bases at J, with 13 bases in the middle. Germline CDR1 and CDR2: LNHNV and YYDKDF (reference sequence). This CDR3 contains 15 residues. Here the CDR3 reads CATSRDQQGEYGYTF. DNA for the CDR3: TGTGCCACCAGCAGAGATCAGCAGGGCGAATATGGCTACACCTTC.

This clonotype was seen at least ten times. The chain uses TRBV6-2 or TRBV6-3 and TRBJ2-2; unclear D gene. Germline V lookup: CDR1 MNHEY, CDR2 SVGEGT. V lost 6 bases to trimming and J lost 7 bases, with 18 bases between them. The length of the CDR3 is 15 residues. The CDR3 bases are TGTGCCAGCAGCCCCGTCAGAGACGCTTACGGGGAGCTGTTTTTT. Protein: CASSPVRDAYGELFF.

This clonotype was counted many times. The chain links TRBV30 to TRBJ1-4, with D tentatively TRBD1 (6 bases). This CDR3 spans 15 amino acids. Germline V gives CDR1 GTSNPN, CDR2 SVGIG (reference sequence). The V end lost 1 base, the J end lost 8 bases, and 17 bases lay between the germline ends. Here the CDR3 reads CAWSAQGGVGEKLFF. The CDR3 region has the DNA TGTGCCTGGAGTGCACAGGGAGGGGTAGGGGAAAAACTGTTTTTT.

This clonotype has only a few counts. This chain connects TRBV20-1 to TRBJ1-1, with TRBD1 as a possible D gene (5 bases). CDR3 length: 14 amino acids. Trimming took off 5 bases at V and 1 base at J, with 14 bases between the two ends. Germline CDR1 is DFQATT and CDR2 is SNEGSKA (reference sequence). CDR3: CSAPVGPRNTEAFF. The CDR3 coding sequence is TGCAGTGCTCCCGTGGGACCCAGGAACACTGAAGCTTTCTTT.

This clonotype turned up a few times. V usage is TRBV7-2 and J usage is TRBJ2-1, with 16 positions matching TRBD2. The germline V gene encodes CDR1 SGHTA and CDR2 FQGNSA. The CDR3 consists of 16 residues. Unmatched junction bases numbered 4, after V lost 4 bases and J lost 7 bases. The CDR3, as DNA: TGTGCCAGCAGCTCCGGGGGACTAGCGGGAGGGAATGAGCAGTTCTTC. Its translation is CASSSGGLAGGNEQFF.

This clonotype was observed at least ten times. The chain uses TRBV2 and TRBJ1-1, with 11 bases that match TRBD1. The CDR3 has 13 amino acids. V dropped 5 bases and J dropped 10; count of bases not matched to a gene: 6. Germline V CDR1 and CDR2: SNHLY, FYNNEI. This CDR3 is CASSPGQGGRAFF. The CDR3 coding sequence is TGTGCCAGCAGTCCGGGACAGGGGGGGCGAGCTTTCTTT.

This clonotype turned up a few times. The genes are TRBV29-1 and TRBJ2-1, with TRBD1 matching 7 bases. This CDR3 has 11 residues. With 6 bases clipped from V and 8 bases from J, the junction kept 4 bases outside the gene matches. Germline V gene data show CDR1 as SQVTM and CDR2 as ANQGSEA. The CDR3 loop reads CSVDRADEQFF. The CDR3 bases are TGCAGCGTAGACAGGGCGGATGAGCAGTTCTTC.

In this sample, this clonotype turned up many times. V usage is TRBV28 and J usage is TRBJ2-3; D is possibly TRBD1 or TRBD2 (5 bases each). CDR1 and CDR2 from the germline V gene are MDHEN and SYDVKM. Trimming removed 1 base from V and 2 bases from J, with 13 bases in between. The CDR3 is 16 amino acids. In DNA form, the CDR3 reads TGTGCCAGCAGTTTATACGAGGGGTCAACCACAGATACGCAGTATTTT. Translating it yields CASSLYEGSTTDTQYF.

Comments on this clonotype: Since a much larger clone is just one base distant, this may be a read error. The chain carries TRBV10-3 and TRBJ2-7; 9 positions agree with TRBD1. This CDR3 spans 16 amino acids. The germline V gene has CDR1 ENHRY and CDR2 SYGVKD. With 5 bases clipped from V and 7 bases from J, the junction kept 15 bases outside the gene matches. The CDR3 coding sequence is TGTGCCATCAGTATCGGGACAGGGCTTCGCTTAGGGGAGCAGTACTTC. Protein: CAISIGTGLRLGEQYF.

This clonotype was seen only a few times. The chain is built from TRBV7-3 and TRBJ1-1; D unresolved. Germline lookup yields CDR1 SGHTA and CDR2 FQGTGA. CDR3 size: 13 residues. Trimming removed 5 bases from V and 1 base from J, with 8 bases in between. The chain's CDR3 is CASSRNPNTEAFF. The CDR3 nucleotides are TGTGCCAGCAGCCGAAACCCGAACACTGAAGCTTTCTTT.